Sequencing of this T cell receptor beta chain was carried out in a study of cytomegalovirus exposure and HLA in healthy donors. Study-level results: The authors confirmed in vitro that a few CMV-associated chains were specific for CMV antigens.

A note on this clone: What it binds is unknown.

V dropped 4 bases and J dropped 7; count of bases not matched to a gene: 9. CDR1 and CDR2 (germline): LNHDA, SQIVND (reference sequence). CDR3 length: 16 residues. The repertoire was sequenced with immunoSEQ multiplex PCR; TCRdb's copy has only in-frame clones and lacks some. The data contain some 230,000 clones, 80% to 95% of them seen just once; the ten biggest clones take up approximately 1%. Sequenced input: PBMCs. The chain uses TRBV19 and TRBJ1-4; 10 bases line up with TRBD1. The sequence derives from a woman younger than 30 in good health and CMV-seronegative. DNA for the CDR3: TGTGCCAGTAGTACAGCTTCCGGGACAGGGGTTGAAAAACTGTTTTTT. Translation: CASSTASGTGVEKLFF.